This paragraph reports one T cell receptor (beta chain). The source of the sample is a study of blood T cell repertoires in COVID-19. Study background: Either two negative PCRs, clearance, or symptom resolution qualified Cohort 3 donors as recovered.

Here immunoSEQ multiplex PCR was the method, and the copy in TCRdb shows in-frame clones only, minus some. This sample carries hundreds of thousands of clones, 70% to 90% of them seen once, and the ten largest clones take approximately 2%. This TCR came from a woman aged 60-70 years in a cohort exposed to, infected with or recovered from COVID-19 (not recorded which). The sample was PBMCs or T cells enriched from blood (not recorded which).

CDR3 bases: TGTGCCAGTAGTATCGACCCTCGGGGGACGCAGTATTTT. Protein: CASSIDPRGTQYF. The V call is TRBV19, the J call TRBJ2-3; D is perhaps TRBD2 (6 bases). Germline V gene sequence: CDR1 LNHDA, CDR2 SQIVND (reference sequence). Trimming cost V 3 bases and J 9 bases, with 13 bases left between them. CDR3 size: 13 residues.